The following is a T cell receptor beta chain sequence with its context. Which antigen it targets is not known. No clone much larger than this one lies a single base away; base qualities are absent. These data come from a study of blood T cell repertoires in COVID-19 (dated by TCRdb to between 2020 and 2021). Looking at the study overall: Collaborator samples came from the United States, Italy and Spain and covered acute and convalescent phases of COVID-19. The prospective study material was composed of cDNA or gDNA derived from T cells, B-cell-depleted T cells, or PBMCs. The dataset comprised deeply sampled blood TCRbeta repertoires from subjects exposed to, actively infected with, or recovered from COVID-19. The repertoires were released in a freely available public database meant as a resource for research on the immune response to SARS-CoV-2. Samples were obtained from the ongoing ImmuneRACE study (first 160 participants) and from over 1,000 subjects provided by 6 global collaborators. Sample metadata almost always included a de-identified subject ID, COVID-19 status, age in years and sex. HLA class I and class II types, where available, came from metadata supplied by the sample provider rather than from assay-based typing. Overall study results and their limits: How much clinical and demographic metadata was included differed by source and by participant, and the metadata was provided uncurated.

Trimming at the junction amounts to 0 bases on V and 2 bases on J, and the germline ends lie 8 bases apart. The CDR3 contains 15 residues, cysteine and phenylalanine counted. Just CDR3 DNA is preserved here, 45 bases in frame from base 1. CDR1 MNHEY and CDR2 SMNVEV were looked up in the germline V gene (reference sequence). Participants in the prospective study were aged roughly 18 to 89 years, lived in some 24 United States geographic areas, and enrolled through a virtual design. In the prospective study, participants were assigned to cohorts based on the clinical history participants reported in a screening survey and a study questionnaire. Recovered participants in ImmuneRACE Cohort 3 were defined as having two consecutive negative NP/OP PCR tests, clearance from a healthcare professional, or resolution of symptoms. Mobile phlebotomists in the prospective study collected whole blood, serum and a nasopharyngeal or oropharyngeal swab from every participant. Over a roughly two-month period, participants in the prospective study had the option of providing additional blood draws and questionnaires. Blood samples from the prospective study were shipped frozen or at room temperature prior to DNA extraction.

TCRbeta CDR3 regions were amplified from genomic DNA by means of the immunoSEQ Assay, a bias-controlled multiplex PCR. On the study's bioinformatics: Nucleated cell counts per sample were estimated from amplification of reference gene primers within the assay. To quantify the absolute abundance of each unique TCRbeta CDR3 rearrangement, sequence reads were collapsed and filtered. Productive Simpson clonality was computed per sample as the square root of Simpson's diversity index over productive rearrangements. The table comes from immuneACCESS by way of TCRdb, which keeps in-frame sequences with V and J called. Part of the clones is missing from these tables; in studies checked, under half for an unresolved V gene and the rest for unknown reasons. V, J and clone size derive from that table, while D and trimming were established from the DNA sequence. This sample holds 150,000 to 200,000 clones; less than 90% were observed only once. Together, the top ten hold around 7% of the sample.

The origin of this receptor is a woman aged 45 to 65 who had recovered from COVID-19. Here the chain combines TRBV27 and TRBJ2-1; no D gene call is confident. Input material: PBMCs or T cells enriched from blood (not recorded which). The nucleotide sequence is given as TGTGCCAGCAGTTTATCGCGGCTAGCCTACAATGAGCAGTTCTTC. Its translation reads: CASSLSRLAYNEQFF.